This T cell receptor (beta chain) was documented in a study of T-cell memory formation after mild COVID-19 listed by TCRdb under 2021. Looking at the study overall: TCR sequence clusters from the two donors were found to be largely donor specific. Longitudinal TCRalpha and TCRbeta repertoire sequencing tracked T-cell clones expanding and contracting after mild COVID-19 in two donors. The cohort was made up of two young adult volunteers, one female and one male, who were previously healthy.

On the study overall, not on this receptor specifically: Some responding clones were found in pre-infection memory, which suggests that pre-existing cross-reactive memory T cells took part in the SARS-CoV-2 response. SARS-CoV-2 specificity was not confirmed for the second-wave clones peaking on day 37. From day 15 to 85, contracting clones showed balanced CD4/CD8 phenotypes, whereas a second wave of clones that expanded from day 15 to 37 leaned towards CD4+. Only a couple of mild cases were covered by the study, and larger cohorts that include severe cases with pre-infection samples were considered necessary. Contracting CD4+ clones turned up mainly in the CM and EM memory subsets, whereas EMRA was where CD8+ clones were enriched.

PBMCs were isolated by Ficoll-Paque density gradient centrifugation. At the junction V is shortened by 4 bases and J by 10 bases; bases outside the gene matches: 12. There are 15 amino acids in the CDR3, from cysteine to phenylalanine inclusive. Only the CDR3 DNA stays, 45 bases, in frame from base 1. CDR1 is given as SGHTA and CDR2 as FQGNSA, both from the germline V gene. This clonotype has ten or more counts. The target of this receptor is not known. No much larger clone is present one base from it, and per-base qualities are unavailable. Sequencing instrument: Illumina NovaSeq 6000. cDNA libraries for TCRalpha and TCRbeta were prepared by 5'RACE using constant-segment primers, with sample barcodes and unique molecular identifiers added. Trizol reagent was used to extract RNA from every sample. Libraries were amplified in two PCR steps, with a second sample barcode and Illumina TruSeq adapters added in the second step. Sequencing of the libraries was done on an Illumina NovaSeq, producing 2 x 150 bp paired-end reads. The study's own analysis went as follows. Demultiplexing of reads and collapsing into UMI-guided consensus sequences were performed with migec v1.2.7. Using mixcr v2.1.11, UMI consensuses were aligned to TRA and TRB V and J templates and then assembled into clonotypes. A clonotype was counted as expanded or contracted only if both edgeR and NoisET called the change significant, with noise models trained on biological replicates. For edgeR calls, a false discovery rate-adjusted p below 0.01 and a log2 fold-change threshold of 1 were applied. PCA with hierarchical clustering of max-normalized trajectories of the 1000 most abundant clonotypes was used as exploratory dynamics analysis. Each responding clone was given a CD4 or CD8 phenotype based on the CD4+ and CD8+ repertoires, which had been sequenced separately. TCRdb's own reprocessing of the public reads used fastp at Q25 and MiXCR and kept productive beta chains. For every CDR3 protein sequence, its rows merge into one entry that carries the most common genes and DNA. Clone size and V and J calls follow TCRdb, not the original study. The sample yields some 100,000 distinct CDR3 sequences; roughly 11% were counted once. The ten largest clones capture around 40% of the sample.

The sequence links TRBV7-2 to TRBJ2-1; 8 of the junction bases match TRBD2. The sequence came from a man aged 18 to 30 who had mild COVID-19 (a few samples of this study predate the infection). The sample titles of this study are shuffled in the database, so cell type and time point are left out; the donor was told from shared clones. Sequenced sample: PBMCs or a T cell subset sorted from them (not recorded which). The nucleotides read TGTGCCAGCAGCTCACCCACCATACGGGGGGGCGAGCAGTTCTTC. Its protein product is CASSSPTIRGGEQFF. The entire variable domain, with the stretches around the CDR3 drawn from the reference TRBV7-2 and TRBJ2-1 proteins, is GAGVSQSPSNKVTEKGKDVELRCDPISGHTALYWYRQSLGQGLEFLIYFQGNSAPDKSGLPSDRFSAERTGGSVSTLTIQRTQQEDSAVYLCASSSPTIRGGEQFFGPGTRLTVL.